What follows are 10 T cell receptor beta chains derived from one specimen sequenced in a study of blood T cell repertoires in COVID-19. TCRdb's table, derived via immunoSEQ multiplex PCR, lists solely in-frame clones and lacks some. Of 150,000 to 200,000 clones listed, about 88% are singletons. The sample consisted of peripheral blood. The source is a human donor in a cohort sampled during active COVID-19.

This clone was seen a handful of times. The J gene is TRBJ2-1, the V gene TRBV5-4; TRBD2 aligns across 7 bases. V lost 4 bases to trimming and J lost 12 bases; unmatched junction nucleotides: 7. The CDR3 has 12 residues. Germline V gene lookup returns CDR1 SGHNT and CDR2 YYREEE (reference sequence). The CDR3 DNA reads TGTGCCAGCAGCGCCGAGCGGGGCGTGCAGTTCTTC. Translating it yields CASSAERGVQFF.

This clone was detected only once. The chain combines TRBV29-1 with TRBJ2-3, with D possibly matching TRBD2 (5 bases). The CDR3 runs 12 residues. The germline gives CDR1 SQVTM, CDR2 ANQGSEA. Trimming shortened V by 4 bases and J by 1 base, and 6 bases separated the two germline ends. The CDR3 protein is CSVVGGTDTQYF. In DNA, the CDR3 is TGCAGCGTTGTCGGGGGCACAGATACGCAGTATTTT.

V is TRBV5-6 and J is TRBJ2-5; tentative D call: TRBD2 (5 bases). The germline V and J ends were trimmed by 2 bases and 4 bases, with 9 bases remaining between them. The CDR3 is 13 residues long. Per the germline V gene, CDR1 is SGHDT and CDR2 is YYEEEE. The CDR3 is CASSFSGSETQYF. For the CDR3, the DNA is TGTGCCAGCAGCTTTTCGGGGTCAGAGACCCAGTACTTC.

This clone was observed a single time. The rearrangement links TRBV25-1 to TRBJ2-1; D is unclear. CDR1 MGHDK and CDR2 SYGVNS come from the germline V gene. The CDR3 totals 14 residues. The V and J ends lost 3 bases and 7 bases respectively, with 13 bases between them. CDR3 sequence (DNA): TGTGCCAGCAGTGATCCCTTAGTTGCTAATGAGCAGTTCTTC. Its protein is CASSDPLVANEQFF. The entire variable domain, with the rest obtained from reference TRBV25-1 and TRBJ2-1, is as follows: EADIYQTPRYLVIGTGKKITLECSQTMGHDKMYWYQQDPGMELHLIHYSYGVNSTEKGDLSSESTVSRIRTEHFPLTLESARPSHTSQYLCASSDPLVANEQFFGPGTRLTVL.

For the CDR3, the DNA is TGTGCCAGCAGCCCAGCCATCGGCGGGGGGGCGAGCGGGGAGCTGTTTTTT. Translated, it gives CASSPAIGGGASGELFF. V and J are TRBV3-1 (or the pseudogene TRBV3-2) and TRBJ2-2; 9 bases are a match to TRBD2. The J segment lost 7 bases and the V segment lost 4 bases, leaving 13 bases of the junction unmatched. Germline V gives CDR1 LGHDT, CDR2 YNNKEL (reference sequence). The CDR3 length is 17 residues.

The CDR3 DNA reads TGTGCCAGCAGTATTGGCCTGGTGGAGTACAATGAGCAGTTCTTC. Amino acids: CASSIGLVEYNEQFF. V is TRBV21-1 and J is TRBJ2-1; the table's D call, TRBD2, was not checked against the DNA. TRBV21-1 is a known pseudogene. This CDR3 spans 15 amino acids.

The sample holds a few counts of this clone. The rearrangement uses TRBV4-3 and TRBJ2-5; 7 bases align to TRBD2. V was clipped by 0 bases and J by 3 bases; unmatched bases: 4. Germline-derived CDR1 and CDR2 are LGHNA and YSLEER. The CDR3 contains 15 residues. The CDR3 bases are TGCGCCAGCAGCCAAGATCTAGCGGAGAAAGAGACCCAGTACTTC. Translated, it gives CASSQDLAEKETQYF.

This sequence joins TRBV6-2 or TRBV6-3 and TRBJ2-3, with 8 positions matching TRBD2. V trimming: 5 bases; J trimming: 3 bases; junction bases outside the gene matches: 19. Per germline, CDR1 MNHEY and CDR2 SVGEGT. The CDR3 extends over 19 amino acids. In nucleotides, the CDR3 is TGTGCCAGCAGTCAACCCACTAGCGGTTATACAAGACCTACAGATACGCAGTATTTT. Translated: CASSQPTSGYTRPTDTQYF.

V is TRBV7-9 and J is TRBJ2-5; possible D gene TRBD2, 5 bases. The V end lost 1 base, the J end lost 4 bases, and 7 bases lay between the germline ends. The germline gives CDR1 SEHNR, CDR2 FQNEAQ (reference sequence). The CDR3 contains 13 residues. The CDR3 here is CASSLGAGETQYF. Here the CDR3 DNA reads TGTGCCAGCAGCTTAGGGGCGGGAGAGACCCAGTACTTC.

The chain links TRBV6-6 to TRBJ1-6; TRBD1 matches 9 bases. With V trimmed by 6 bases and J by 8 bases, 11 bases remained unmatched. The CDR3 runs 16 residues. Germline assignment: CDR1 MNHNY and CDR2 SVGAGI (reference sequence). CDR3 sequence: CASRPSDRGHYSPLHF. The CDR3 nucleotides are TGTGCCAGCAGACCTTCGGACAGGGGACACTATTCACCCCTCCACTTT.